Listed below are T cell receptor beta chains from one sample, sequenced in a study of shared clonotypes between healthy human individuals. Generated by immunoSEQ multiplex PCR, the TCRdb table keeps only in-frame clones and is missing some. This table has approximately 2.3 million clones, more than 80% appearing once. What was sequenced was naive CD4+ T cells from PBMCs. The receptors here all came from a man aged 18 to 30 in good health. Some clones in this sample may be carry-over from other donors' samples. The CDR3 runs from the conserved cysteine through the conserved F or W. The D gene is left open where the match is weak. Size is stated for part of the rows, as once, few or many counts, or as a class when the clone is expanded.

j_call d_call cdr3_length v_call clone_size cdr3_aa cdr3_nt
TRBJ1-3 - 16 TRBV4-2 - CASSMTTGGSGNTIYF TGTGCCAGCAGCATGACAACAGGAGGCTCTGGAAACACCATATATTTT
TRBJ2-5 - 15 TRBV9 - CASSVVGGSLETQYF TGTGCCAGCAGCGTAGTGGGGGGTAGTTTAGAGACCCAGTACTTC
TRBJ2-7 TRBD2 16 TRBV5-6 - CASSLRLAGVGYEQYF TGTGCCAGCAGCCTCAGACTAGCGGGAGTCGGCTACGAGCAGTACTTC
TRBJ2-7 TRBD2 15 TRBV18 - CASSPTSGSTYEQYF TGTGCCAGCTCACCGACTAGCGGGTCCACCTACGAGCAGTACTTC
TRBJ2-7 TRBD1 15 TRBV28 - CASSLSGTGGTEQYF TGTGCCAGCAGTTTATCAGGGACAGGGGGGACCGAGCAGTACTTC
TRBJ2-7 - 16 TRBV7-3 - CASSLTIGSNSYEQYF TGTGCCAGCAGCTTAACGATAGGGTCGAACTCCTACGAGCAGTACTTC
TRBJ2-5 - 12 TRBV15 - CATSRGGETQYF TGTGCCACCAGCAGAGGGGGCGAGACCCAGTACTTC
TRBJ2-3 TRBD2 15 TRBV11-2 once CASSLIAGGADTQYF TGTGCCAGCAGCTTAATAGCGGGAGGCGCAGATACGCAGTATTTT
TRBJ1-3 - 14 TRBV5-1 - CASSLTRRGNTIYF TGCGCCAGCAGCTTGACTAGGAGAGGAAACACCATATATTTT
TRBJ1-1 - 18 TRBV28 - CASSGPMWRGGWNTEAFF TGTGCCAGCAGTGGTCCCATGTGGAGAGGAGGTTGGAACACTGAAGCTTTCTTT
TRBJ2-7 - 14 TRBV6-1 - CASREHPSMGEQYF TGTGCCAGCAGGGAACACCCTTCGATGGGGGAGCAGTACTTC
TRBJ1-4 - 17 TRBV18 - CASSPPEVGKTNEKLFF TGTGCCAGCTCACCACCGGAAGTGGGGAAAACTAATGAAAAACTGTTTTTT
TRBJ2-3 - 14 TRBV25-1 - CASSDPTSTDTQYF TGTGCCAGCTCAGACCCCACGAGCACAGATACGCAGTATTTT
TRBJ2-3 - 14 TRBV7-7 - CASSLGSSTDTQYF TGTGCCAGCAGCTTAGGCTCTAGCACAGATACGCAGTATTTT
TRBJ1-2 - 14 TRBV11-1 - CASSLQGEGYGYTF TGTGCCAGCAGCTTACAGGGCGAGGGCTATGGCTACACCTTC
TRBJ2-5 - 15 TRBV4-2 - CASSLTGTLGETQYF TGTGCCAGCAGCCTCACCGGGACACTAGGGGAGACCCAGTACTTC
TRBJ1-1 TRBD1 15 TRBV9 - CASSPRGGGYTEAFF TGTGCCAGCAGCCCGCGGGGAGGGGGCTACACTGAAGCTTTCTTT
TRBJ2-3 - 14 TRBV27 - CASSSPRVGDTQYF TGTGCCAGCAGTTCCCCGAGAGTGGGAGATACGCAGTATTTT
TRBJ1-6 - 13 TRBV19 - CASSISGNSPLHF TGTGCCAGTAGTATATCCGGTAATTCACCCCTCCACTTT
TRBJ2-1 TRBD2 17 TRBV5-4 - CASSLGGGTSGYNEQFF TGTGCCAGCAGCTTGGGGGGCGGTACTAGCGGCTACAATGAGCAGTTCTTC
TRBJ2-2 - 15 TRBV5-1 - CASSFAPPTSGELFF TGCGCCAGCAGCTTCGCTCCCCCGACCTCCGGGGAGCTGTTTTTT
TRBJ1-2 - 13 TRBV2 once CASKIEGNYGYTF TGTGCCAGCAAGATTGAGGGGAACTATGGCTACACCTTC
TRBJ1-5 - 13 TRBV5-1 - CASSRLPNQPQHF TGCGCCAGCAGCCGCCTCCCCAATCAGCCCCAGCATTTT
TRBJ2-4 - 11 TRBV28 - CASQGFDIQYF TGTGCGAGCCAGGGTTTCGACATTCAGTACTTC